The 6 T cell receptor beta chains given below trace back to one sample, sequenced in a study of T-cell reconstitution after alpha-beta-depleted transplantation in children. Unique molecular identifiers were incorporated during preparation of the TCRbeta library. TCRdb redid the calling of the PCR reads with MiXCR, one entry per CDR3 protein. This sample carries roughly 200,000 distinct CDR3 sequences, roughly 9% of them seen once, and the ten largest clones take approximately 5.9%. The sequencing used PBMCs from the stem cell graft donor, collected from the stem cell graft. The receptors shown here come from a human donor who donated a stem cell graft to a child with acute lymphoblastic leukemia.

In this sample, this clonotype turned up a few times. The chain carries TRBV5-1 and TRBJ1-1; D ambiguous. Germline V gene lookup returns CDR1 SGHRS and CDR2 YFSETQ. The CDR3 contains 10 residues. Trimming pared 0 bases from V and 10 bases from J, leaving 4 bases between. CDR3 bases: TGCGCCAGCAGCTTGGAAGGAGCTTTCTTT. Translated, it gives CASSLEGAFF.

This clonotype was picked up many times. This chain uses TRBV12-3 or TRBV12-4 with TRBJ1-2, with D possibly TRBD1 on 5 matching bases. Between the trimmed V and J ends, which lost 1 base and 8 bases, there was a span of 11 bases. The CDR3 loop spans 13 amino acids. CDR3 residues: CASSLGGAQGYTF. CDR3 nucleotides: TGTGCCAGCAGTTTAGGTGGGGCGCAAGGCTACACCTTC.

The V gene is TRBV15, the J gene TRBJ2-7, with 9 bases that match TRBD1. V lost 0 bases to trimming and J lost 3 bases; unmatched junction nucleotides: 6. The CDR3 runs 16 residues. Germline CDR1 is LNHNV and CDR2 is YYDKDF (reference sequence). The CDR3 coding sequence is TGTGCCACCAGCAGAGATAGGACAGGGGAGCTCTACGAGCAGTACTTC. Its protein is CATSRDRTGELYEQYF.

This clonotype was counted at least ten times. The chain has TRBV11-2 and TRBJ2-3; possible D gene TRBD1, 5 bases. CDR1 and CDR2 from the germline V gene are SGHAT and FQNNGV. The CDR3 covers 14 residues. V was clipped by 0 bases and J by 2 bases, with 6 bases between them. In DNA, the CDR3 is TGTGCCAGCAGCTTAGAGGGGCTCACAGATACGCAGTATTTT. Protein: CASSLEGLTDTQYF.

The CDR3 nucleotides read TGTGCCAGCAGCCAAGTTAGCGGACCAGATAATTCACCCCTCCACTTT. It yields the protein CASSQVSGPDNSPLHF. The chain couples TRBV3-1 to TRBJ1-6; D remains ambiguous. The V and J ends lost 1 base and 5 bases respectively, with 12 bases between them. The length of the CDR3 is 16 residues. Looked up from germline, CDR1 is LGHDT and CDR2 is YNNKEL (reference sequence).

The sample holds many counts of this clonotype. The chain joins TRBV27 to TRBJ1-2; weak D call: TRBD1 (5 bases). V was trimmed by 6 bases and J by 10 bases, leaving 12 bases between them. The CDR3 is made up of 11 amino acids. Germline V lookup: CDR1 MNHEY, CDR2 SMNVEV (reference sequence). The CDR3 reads CASSGAGNYTF. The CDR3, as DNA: TGTGCCAGCAGCGGGGCGGGTAACTACACCTTC.